The sequence of this T cell receptor beta chain was determined in a study of blood T cell repertoires in COVID-19. In the study overall: From the United States, Italy and Spain came samples of acute and convalescent COVID-19. The analysed material was cDNA or gDNA that came from T cells, B-cell-depleted T cells, or PBMCs.

The V end was cut by 1 base, the J end by 8 bases, with 17 bases between. The CDR3 loop spans 14 amino acids. CDR1 is GTSNPN, CDR2 SVGIG, per germline (reference sequence). Per the study methods: Researchers report that nucleated cell counts were estimated from reference gene primer amplification. Clones were sequenced by immunoSEQ multiplex PCR, and TCRdb holds only the in-frame ones, with some missing. V and J calls and clone size are given by that table; D and trimming were obtained from the DNA. Of about 210,000 clones listed, around 80% are singletons. This clonotype originated in a woman in her seventies with acute or convalescent COVID-19. Sequenced: peripheral blood. The chain combines TRBV30 with TRBJ1-2; D is perhaps TRBD1 (5 bases). CDR3 in DNA: TGTGCCTGGAGTGAGGGGTTCCCAACTTACGGCTACACCTTC. This gives the protein CAWSEGFPTYGYTF.